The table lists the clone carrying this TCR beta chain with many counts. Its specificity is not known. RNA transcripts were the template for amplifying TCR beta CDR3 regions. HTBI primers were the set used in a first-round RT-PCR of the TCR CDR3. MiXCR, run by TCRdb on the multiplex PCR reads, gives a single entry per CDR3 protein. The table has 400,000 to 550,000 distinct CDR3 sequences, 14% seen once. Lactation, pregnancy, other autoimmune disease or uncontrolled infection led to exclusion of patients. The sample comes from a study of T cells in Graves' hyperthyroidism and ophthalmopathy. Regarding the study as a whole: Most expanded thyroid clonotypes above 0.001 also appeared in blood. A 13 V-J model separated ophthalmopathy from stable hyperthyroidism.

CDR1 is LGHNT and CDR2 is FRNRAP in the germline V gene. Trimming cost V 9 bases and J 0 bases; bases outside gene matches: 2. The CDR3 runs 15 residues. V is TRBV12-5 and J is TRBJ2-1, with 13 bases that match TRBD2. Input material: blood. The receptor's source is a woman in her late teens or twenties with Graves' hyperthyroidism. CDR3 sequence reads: CASRLAGGSYNEQFF. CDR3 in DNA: TGTGCTAGCAGACTAGCGGGAGGCTCCTACAATGAGCAGTTCTTC.